These 12 T cell receptor beta chains came from one sample sequenced in a study of PD-L1 blockade in urothelial cancer. Data came from immunoSEQ multiplex PCR; TCRdb stores just in-frame clones and leaves some out. This sample has about 74,000 clones, with 84% found just once. The input for sequencing was PBMCs, taken around atezolizumab (anti-PD-L1) treatment. Source of these receptors: a man in his sixties or seventies with urothelial cancer.

This clone showed up just a few times. This chain uses TRBV29-1 with TRBJ2-5; TRBD2 agrees at 10 bases. Germline V gives CDR1 SQVTM, CDR2 ANQGSEA. V lost 1 base, J lost 4 bases, and 3 bases stayed unmatched. The CDR3 spans 14 residues. The CDR3 sequence is CSVEGLAGVETQYF. CDR3 coding DNA: TGCAGCGTTGAAGGGCTAGCGGGGGTAGAGACCCAGTACTTC.

A few counts support this clone. The chain carries TRBV2 and TRBJ1-1, with a tentative D call TRBD1 (5 bases). This CDR3 spans 12 amino acids. Germline V lookup: CDR1 SNHLY, CDR2 FYNNEI. Between the trimmed V and J ends, which lost 4 bases and 7 bases, there was a span of 10 bases. The chain's CDR3 is CASSAGGNEAFF. CDR3 bases: TGTGCCAGCAGTGCGGGGGGGAATGAAGCTTTCTTT.

The sample holds a few counts of this clone. The chain recombines TRBV29-1 with TRBJ2-6; TRBD2 might be the D (5 bases). V was clipped by 5 bases and J by 2 bases, with 7 bases between them. This CDR3 region has 13 residues. The germline gives CDR1 SQVTM, CDR2 ANQGSEA. The CDR3 loop reads CSVSGAGANVLTF. CDR3 coding DNA: TGCAGCGTTTCCGGGGCTGGGGCCAACGTCCTGACTTTC.

The rearrangement uses TRBV2 and TRBJ2-2, with D possibly being TRBD1 (6 bases). The germline gives CDR1 SNHLY, CDR2 FYNNEI. V was clipped by 5 bases and J by 4 bases, with 14 bases between them. There are 15 residues in the CDR3. The DNA for the CDR3 is TGTGCCAGCAGTTTTGGTAGGGGGACCACCGGGGAGCTGTTTTTT. This gives the protein CASSFGRGTTGELFF.

This sequence joins TRBV25-1 and TRBJ1-5; TRBD1 matches 10 bases. Germline V gene data show CDR1 as MGHDK and CDR2 as SYGVNS. This CDR3 is built from 15 residues. Trimming at V came to 10 bases and at J to 3 bases, leaving 9 bases not matched to a gene. DNA of the CDR3: TGTGCCACCGCCCCGGGACAGGGGTACAATCAGCCCCAGCATTTT. It yields the protein CATAPGQGYNQPQHF.

The chain is built from TRBV19 and TRBJ2-6; 9 nucleotides match TRBD2. Germline V gene sequence: CDR1 LNHDA, CDR2 SQIVND (reference sequence). The CDR3 length is 17 residues. Losses at the gene ends were 6 bases for V and 0 bases for J; bases not matched to a gene: 6. CDR3 in DNA: TGTGCCAGTAGACGGACTAGCGTCTACTCTGGGGCCAACGTCCTGACTTTC. This translates into CASRRTSVYSGANVLTF.

The chain links TRBV10-3 to TRBJ1-1; D is undetermined. Germline V gene lookup returns CDR1 ENHRY and CDR2 SYGVKD. Trimming took off 0 bases at V and 6 bases at J, with 11 bases between the two ends. The CDR3 totals 14 residues. This chain's CDR3 is CAISESPQSSEAFF. CDR3 in DNA: TGTGCCATCAGTGAGTCTCCGCAGTCTTCTGAAGCTTTCTTT.

V and J are TRBV18 and TRBJ1-2; TRBD1 aligns across 9 bases. V was pared by 6 bases and J by 2 bases, with 4 bases of the junction left unmatched. From germline, CDR1 is KGHSH and CDR2 LQKENI. The CDR3 extends over 14 amino acids. The CDR3 sequence: CASSLTGGNYGYTF. CDR3 nucleotide sequence: TGTGCCAGCTCCCTCACAGGGGGCAACTATGGCTACACCTTC. The full variable domain, completed using reference TRBV18 and TRBJ1-2, is NAGVMQNPRHLVRRRGQEARLRCSPMKGHSHVYWYRQLPEEGLKFMVYLQKENIIDESGMPKERFSAEFPKEGPSILRIQQVVRGDSAAYFCASSLTGGNYGYTFGSGTRLTVV.

The V gene is TRBV5-1, the J gene TRBJ2-3, with TRBD1 matching 10 bases. Germline V CDR1 and CDR2: SGHRS, YFSETQ. V dropped 5 bases and J dropped 4; count of bases not matched to a gene: 7. The CDR3 has 15 amino acids. In DNA, the CDR3 is TGCGCCAGCAGGACAGGGGGCGCGGGCGCAGATACGCAGTATTTT. As protein: CASRTGGAGADTQYF.

This sequence joins TRBV6-5 and TRBJ2-7; the match to TRBD2 covers 7 bases. Germline V gene lookup returns CDR1 MNHEY and CDR2 SVGAGI. CDR3 size: 15 residues. Trimming cost V 5 bases and J 3 bases; bases outside gene matches: 10. The CDR3 loop is CASSNPGGSGYEQYF. For the CDR3, the DNA is TGTGCCAGCAGTAACCCGGGAGGTAGCGGCTACGAGCAGTACTTC.

This chain uses TRBV28 with TRBJ2-5; 16 bases align to TRBD2. The CDR3 has 18 amino acids. Germline loops: CDR1 MDHEN, CDR2 SYDVKM. Trimming took 6 bases from V and 4 from J; bases not matched to a gene: 11. This CDR3 is CASSRLGLAGGRGETQYF. The CDR3 coding sequence is TGTGCCAGCAGCCGCTTGGGACTAGCGGGAGGGAGAGGAGAGACCCAGTACTTC.

The chain recombines TRBV10-2 with TRBJ1-2; possible D gene TRBD1, 5 bases. V shed 3 bases and J shed 6 bases, with 11 bases lying between them. The CDR3 loop spans 13 amino acids. Germline V gene data show CDR1 as WSHSY and CDR2 as SAAADI. CDR3 nucleotides: TGCGCCAGCAGTGAACGTGAGACAGATGGCTACACCTTC. Translated: CASSERETDGYTF.